This T cell receptor beta chain was identified during a study of shared clonotypes between healthy human individuals (dated by TCRdb to the early 2020s). Looking at the study overall: The cohort comprised a couple of women and a few men aged 18 to 49 years. For each donor, three plates each were used for CD4 naive and CD4 memory, two plates were used for CD8 naive, and one plate was used for CD8 memory. To estimate repertoire size and how much clonotype sharing occurs between individuals, the study deeply sequenced the blood TCR repertoires of about five healthy adults. Different laboratories and diverse techniques were used to prepare libraries and sequence TCR repertoires, to increase sequencing depth and limit assay-specific biases. Leukapheresis yielded between about 0.9 and 10 billion PBMCs per donor. Study-wide conclusions, independent of this receptor: Rarefaction of sorted-subset datasets indicated incomplete sequencing despite the large sequencing depth. Pairwise subsampling indicated that sequencing depth was expected to affect the degree of clonotype sharing among donors. Estimated clonotype richness was generally larger for naive than for memory subsets. The small number of donors limited the genetic and exposure-history diversity represented. Compared with non-shared clonotypes, clonotypes shared by all four sorted-subset donors had higher generation probabilities. Sampling was restricted to blood, and TCR repertoires in tissues likely differ from the TCR repertoires found in blood. About 5% of naive CD4, 3.5% of naive CD8, about 2.4% of memory CD4, and over 0.35% of memory CD8 clonotypes were shared across four donors.

Using the deep immunoSEQ assay, TCR CDR3 regions were amplified from genomic DNA by multiplex PCR. For each cell subset, the extracted genomic DNA was distributed evenly across all wells of several immunoSEQ 96-well plates, and each plate served as one replicate. Each replicate PCR for sorted subsets received about 210 ng genomic DNA, equal to tens of thousands of T cell genomes. Purified libraries were quantified with a Qubit 3.0 fluorometer, sized on a Bioanalyzer 2100, and re-quantified with the KAPA Library Quantification kit. Every immunoSEQ 96-well plate was sequenced on a dedicated single-read 150-cycle Illumina NextSeq 550 flow cell. The original methods were these. Because the immunoSEQ output held only junctional sequences and lacked quality scores, the filtering could not match the filtering applied to full-length reads. To assign V/J genes and CDR3, sequences were annotated using PyIR, a Python wrapper for IgBLAST v1.9, with IMGT germline references. Reads were removed for weak V/J assignments (E-value above 1e-6), missing CDR3, stop codons, out-of-frame junctions, or ambiguous translated residues. V3J clonotypes were defined as sequences sharing an identical inferred V gene, J gene, and CDR3 amino acid sequence. Percentage overlap between repertoires was calculated by dividing the number of shared unique clonotypes by the size of the smaller repertoire. Repertoire richness was assessed with RTK rarefaction, the Chao1 estimator, and Recon v2.1 estimates of unobserved clonotypes. Generation probabilities for all TCRbeta clonotypes obtained by the gDNA method from a handful of donors were computed using OLGA. The source is immuneACCESS, and TCRdb retained only in-frame sequences with V and J called. Part of the clones is not carried over; for the studies checked, unresolved V genes explain less than half of this, and the remainder is unexplained. V, J and clone size were drawn from that table, and D and trimming were deduced from the DNA. The sample includes 1.6 million or so clones, with 95% to 97% observed a single time. The ten largest clones add up to roughly 1.2% of the sample.

V ends up 1 base short and J 2 bases short, with an unmatched junction base count of 5. Reading from cysteine to phenylalanine, the CDR3 counts 16 amino acids. The sequence is cut down to CDR3 DNA, 48 bases in frame from base 1. Looking up the germline V gene yields CDR1 SGHVS and CDR2 FNYEAQ. With respect to this clone: There is no known antigen for this receptor. Base qualities are missing; no much larger clone stands one base away.

Healthy HIV-negative adults with no recently reported acute infections or vaccinations were included as donors. Only Caucasian adults living in Nashville, Tennessee, USA were represented among the donors. CD4+ T cells were enriched by magnetic negative selection, after which naive cells were positively selected on CD45RA and the negative fraction was taken as the memory subset. Blood was obtained by leukapheresis, after which PBMCs were separated by Ficoll-Histopaque density gradient centrifugation and cryopreserved in liquid nitrogen vapor phase. Analytical flow cytometry was used to check the purity and quantity of each magnetically sorted T cell population. Each sorted fraction had its genomic DNA isolated and then quantified by UV absorbance on a Nanodrop 2000c.

Sequenced input: naive CD4+ T cells sorted from blood. The cell subset or site label for this specimen denotes: CD45RA+ positively selected. The rearrangement joined TRBV7-6 to TRBJ2-5; the junction holds 9 bases that match TRBD1. The TCR sequence derives from a man under 40 in good health. The CDR3 here reads CASSLEGTGSQETQYF. The nucleotides read TGTGCCAGCAGCTTAGAAGGGACAGGGAGTCAAGAGACCCAGTACTTC.